Listed below are T cell receptor beta chains from one sample, sequenced in a study of HIV-infected patients and healthy controls. MiXCR, applied by TCRdb to the 5' RACE reads, yields one record per CDR3 protein. The table includes almost 65,000 distinct CDR3 sequences, 15% to 20% detected once. The specimen was CD4+ T cells from blood. Receptor source: a human donor in good health. The CDR3 runs from the conserved cysteine through the conserved F or W. D genes are given only for firm matches. The size entry is marked missing in some rows and otherwise reads once, few, many or a size class.

d_call,clone_size,v_call,j_call,cdr3_aa,cdr3_nt
NA,many,TRBV2,TRBJ1-5,CASEPESNQPQHF,TGTGCCAGCGAGCCGGAGAGCAATCAGCCCCAGCATTTT
TRBD2,NA,TRBV5-4,TRBJ2-3,CASSLGLAATDTQYF,TGTGCCAGCAGCTTGGGTCTAGCGGCCACAGATACGCAGTATTTT
TRBD1,many,TRBV2,TRBJ1-4,CASGEQGGEKLFF,TGTGCCAGCGGCGAACAGGGGGGTGAAAAACTGTTTTTT
NA,many,TRBV6-5,TRBJ1-5,CASSLGLGRFGNQPQHF,TGTGCCAGCAGCTTGGGGCTGGGGCGGTTTGGGAATCAGCCCCAGCATTTT
NA,many,TRBV5-6,TRBJ2-3,CASSFGRGASTDTQYF,TGTGCCAGCAGCTTTGGTCGGGGCGCTAGCACAGATACGCAGTATTTT
NA,NA,TRBV3-1,TRBJ2-3,CASSQAPPDTQYF,TGTGCCAGCAGCCAAGCCCCCCCAGATACGCAGTATTTT
NA,few,TRBV21-1,TRBJ2-1,CASSNNEQFF,TGTGCCAGCAGCAACAATGAGCAGTTCTTC
TRBD1,NA,TRBV7-8,TRBJ1-5,CASSSRETGWNQPQHF,TGTGCCAGCAGCTCCCGAGAGACAGGGTGGAATCAGCCCCAGCATTTT
NA,NA,TRBV24-1,TRBJ2-3,CATSEMEATDTQYF,TGTGCCACCAGTGAGATGGAAGCGACAGATACGCAGTATTTT
TRBD2,many,TRBV20-1,TRBJ2-1,CSAKRLADSYNEQFF,TGCAGTGCCAAAAGACTAGCGGACTCCTACAATGAGCAGTTCTTC
TRBD1,few,TRBV30,TRBJ2-6,CAWRAGTGLSGANVLTF,TGTGCCTGGCGAGCCGGGACAGGATTATCTGGGGCCAACGTCCTGACTTTC
TRBD1,few,TRBV7-2,TRBJ1-2,CASSLGAGGGYGYTF,TGTGCCAGCAGCTTAGGCGCAGGGGGGGGATATGGCTACACCTTC
TRBD1,NA,TRBV6-6,TRBJ2-7,CASSYGGTGGYEQYF,TGTGCCAGCAGTTACGGCGGGACAGGGGGCTACGAGCAGTACTTC
TRBD2,many,TRBV28,TRBJ2-2,CASSFSLAGRTGELFF,TGTGCCAGCAGTTTCAGCCTAGCGGGCCGCACCGGGGAGCTGTTTTTT
NA,NA,TRBV6-2/TRBV6-3,TRBJ1-1,CASSPRGNTEAFF,TGTGCCAGCAGCCCAAGGGGGAACACTGAAGCTTTCTTT
NA,NA,TRBV7-8,TRBJ2-5,CASSSRSRHQYF,TGTGCCAGCAGCTCGAGGAGCCGTCACCAGTACTTC
TRBD1,many,TRBV3-1,TRBJ1-5,CASSPTGQGVRNQPQHF,TGTGCCAGCAGCCCTACGGGACAGGGAGTCCGCAATCAGCCCCAGCATTTT
NA,few,TRBV7-2,TRBJ1-5,CASSLAGVPDQPQHF,TGTGCCAGCAGCTTAGCGGGGGTCCCCGATCAGCCCCAGCATTTT
NA,few,TRBV5-6,TRBJ1-1,CASSPQGRNTEAFF,TGTGCCAGCAGCCCGCAGGGGAGGAACACTGAAGCTTTCTTT
NA,many,TRBV11-3,TRBJ2-3,CASSLYRGTDTQYF,TGTGCCAGCAGCTTATACCGGGGAACAGATACGCAGTATTTT
NA,NA,TRBV25-1,TRBJ1-1,CASSRGTEAFF,TGTGCCAGCAGTCGGGGCACTGAAGCTTTCTTT
NA,many,TRBV12-3/TRBV12-4,TRBJ2-7,CASSDGRAYEQYF,TGTGCCAGCAGCGACGGACGGGCATACGAGCAGTACTTC
TRBD2,many,TRBV7-9,TRBJ2-3,CASSSKRGVSDTQYF,TGTGCCAGCAGCTCCAAGCGGGGGGTCTCAGATACGCAGTATTTT
TRBD1,NA,TRBV19,TRBJ1-1,CASSPFPRQGTEAFF,TGTGCCAGTAGTCCCTTTCCGAGACAGGGTACTGAAGCTTTCTTT
NA,few,TRBV20-1,TRBJ2-7,CSARGGGGLEQYF,TGCAGTGCTCGTGGCGGGGGCGGACTCGAGCAGTACTTC
TRBD1,many,TRBV29-1,TRBJ2-2,CSVFGTGNTGELFF,TGCAGCGTGTTCGGGACAGGGAACACCGGGGAGCTGTTTTTT
NA,NA,TRBV30,TRBJ1-1,CAWRERGRNTEAFF,TGTGCCTGGAGAGAGCGGGGGAGGAACACTGAAGCTTTCTTT
NA,many,TRBV3-1,TRBJ1-1,CASSPARGTEAFF,TGTGCCAGCAGCCCGGCCCGGGGCACTGAAGCTTTCTTT
TRBD1,few,TRBV11-2,TRBJ1-1,CASSPGTAEAFF,TGTGCCAGCAGCCCCGGGACAGCAGAAGCTTTCTTT
NA,many,TRBV9,TRBJ1-6,CASSASYNSPLHF,TGTGCCAGCAGCGCGAGCTATAATTCACCCCTCCACTTT
NA,NA,TRBV6-1,TRBJ1-5,CASSEDVSAPQHF,TGTGCCAGCAGTGAAGACGTATCGGCGCCCCAGCATTTT
NA,many,TRBV7-9,TRBJ2-5,CASSLQTEQGGETQYF,TGTGCCAGCAGCTTACAAACTGAACAGGGTGGAGAGACCCAGTACTTC
NA,NA,TRBV30,TRBJ2-7,CAWKRGPFYEQYF,TGTGCCTGGAAAAGAGGGCCGTTCTACGAGCAGTACTTC
TRBD2,NA,TRBV7-6,TRBJ2-7,CASSPTSGRGEQYF,TGTGCCAGCAGCCCGACTAGCGGGAGAGGCGAGCAGTACTTC
NA,NA,TRBV14,TRBJ2-5,CASSQRSRQETQYF,TGTGCCAGCAGCCAACGATCGCGGCAAGAGACCCAGTACTTC
NA,many,TRBV29-1,TRBJ2-5,CSVEWGGETQYF,TGCAGCGTTGAGTGGGGAGGAGAGACCCAGTACTTC
TRBD1,NA,TRBV4-3,TRBJ1-1,CASSQAPSGQINTEAFF,TGCGCCAGCAGCCAAGCACCATCGGGACAGATTAACACTGAAGCTTTCTTT
NA,many,TRBV5-1,TRBJ2-1,CASSLLSVRSVSYNEQFF,TGCGCCAGCAGCTTGCTATCCGTGAGGTCCGTTTCCTACAATGAGCAGTTCTTC
NA,many,TRBV11-2,TRBJ1-1,CASSSVRGNTEAFF,TGTGCCAGCAGTTCCGTCCGGGGGAACACTGAAGCTTTCTTT
NA,many,TRBV6-2/TRBV6-3,TRBJ1-1,CATLRGGLNTEAFF,TGTGCCACCCTTAGAGGAGGGCTGAACACTGAAGCTTTCTTT
NA,NA,TRBV7-9,TRBJ1-4,CASSLMTTNEKLFF,TGTGCCAGCAGCTTGATGACAACTAATGAAAAACTGTTTTTT
TRBD1,many,TRBV5-1,TRBJ1-2,CASSLTRGTGFSYGYTF,TGCGCCAGCAGCTTGACAAGGGGGACAGGGTTTTCCTATGGCTACACCTTC
NA,many,TRBV5-8,TRBJ1-2,CASSLTDNYGYTF,TGTGCCAGCAGCTTGACAGATAACTATGGCTACACCTTC
TRBD2,few,TRBV30,TRBJ2-5,CAWGAGTSGGETQYF,TGTGCCTGGGGGGCCGGGACTAGCGGAGGAGAGACCCAGTACTTC
TRBD1,NA,TRBV4-2,TRBJ1-1,CASSLEDRGNTEAFF,TGTGCCAGCAGCTTAGAGGACAGGGGGAACACTGAAGCTTTCTTT
NA,NA,TRBV7-3,TRBJ2-6,CASSEEPRQPGANVLTF,TGTGCCAGCAGCGAGGAGCCCCGACAGCCTGGGGCCAACGTCCTGACTTTC
NA,many,TRBV7-3,TRBJ2-7,CASSQTGGETYEQYF,TGTGCCAGCAGCCAGACGGGGGGCGAAACCTACGAGCAGTACTTC
NA,NA,TRBV20-1,TRBJ2-7,CSASGPYEQYF,TGCAGTGCTAGCGGACCCTACGAGCAGTACTTC
TRBD2,NA,TRBV2,TRBJ2-2,CASNLAGLTGELFF,TGTGCCAGTAACTTAGCGGGACTCACCGGGGAGCTGTTTTTT
TRBD2,many,TRBV7-2,TRBJ2-6,CASSPRTSGRMISGANVLTF,TGTGCCAGCAGCCCCCGGACTAGCGGGAGGATGATCTCTGGGGCCAACGTCCTGACTTTC
TRBD1,NA,TRBV7-9,TRBJ1-4,CASSFRQGEKLFF,TGTGCCAGCAGCTTTCGACAGGGGGAAAAACTGTTTTTT
TRBD2,many,TRBV7-2,TRBJ2-1,CASSSQGEGEQFF,TGTGCCAGCAGCTCCCAAGGGGAGGGGGAGCAGTTCTTC
NA,few,TRBV7-9,TRBJ2-1,CASSFDGRRNEQFF,TGTGCCAGCAGCTTCGACGGGAGACGCAATGAGCAGTTCTTC